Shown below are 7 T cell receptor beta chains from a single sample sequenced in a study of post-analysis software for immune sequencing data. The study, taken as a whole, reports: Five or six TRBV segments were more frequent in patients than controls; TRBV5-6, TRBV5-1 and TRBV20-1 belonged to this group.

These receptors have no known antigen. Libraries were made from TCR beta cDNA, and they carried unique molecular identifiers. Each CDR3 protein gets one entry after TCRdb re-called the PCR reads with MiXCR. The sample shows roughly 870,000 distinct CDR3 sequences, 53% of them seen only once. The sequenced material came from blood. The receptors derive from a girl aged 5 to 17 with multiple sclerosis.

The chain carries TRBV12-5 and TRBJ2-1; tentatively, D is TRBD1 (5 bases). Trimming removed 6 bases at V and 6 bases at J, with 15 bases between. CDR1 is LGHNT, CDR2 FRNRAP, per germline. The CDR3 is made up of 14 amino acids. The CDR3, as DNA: TGTGCTAGTGGGAGCCAGGGTGGGATCAATGAGCAGTTCTTC. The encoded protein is CASGSQGGINEQFF.

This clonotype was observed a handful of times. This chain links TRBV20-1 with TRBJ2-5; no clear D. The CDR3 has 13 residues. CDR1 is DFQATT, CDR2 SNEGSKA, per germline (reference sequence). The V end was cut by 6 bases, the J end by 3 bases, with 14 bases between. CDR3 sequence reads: CSATPMGKETQYF. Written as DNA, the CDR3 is TGCAGTGCCACGCCAATGGGGAAAGAGACCCAGTACTTC.

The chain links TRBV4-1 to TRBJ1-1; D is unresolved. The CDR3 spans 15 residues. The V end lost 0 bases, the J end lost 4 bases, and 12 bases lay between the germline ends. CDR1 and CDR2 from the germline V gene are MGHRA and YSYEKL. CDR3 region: CASSQEGLPGTEAFF. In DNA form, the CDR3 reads TGCGCCAGCAGCCAAGAAGGCCTCCCCGGCACTGAAGCTTTCTTT.

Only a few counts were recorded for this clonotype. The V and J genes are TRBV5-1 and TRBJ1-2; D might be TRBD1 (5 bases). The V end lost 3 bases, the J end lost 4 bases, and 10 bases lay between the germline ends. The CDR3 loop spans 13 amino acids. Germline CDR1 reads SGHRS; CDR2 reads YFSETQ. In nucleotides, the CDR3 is TGCGCCAGCAGCTCAGGGACCTCCTATGGCTACACCTTC. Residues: CASSSGTSYGYTF.

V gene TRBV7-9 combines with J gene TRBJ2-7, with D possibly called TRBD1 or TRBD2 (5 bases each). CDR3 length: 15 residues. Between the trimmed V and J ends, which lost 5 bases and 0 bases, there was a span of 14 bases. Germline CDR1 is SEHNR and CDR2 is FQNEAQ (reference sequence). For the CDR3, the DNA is TGTGCCAGCAGCCTGGGACGGGACCTCTCCTACGAGCAGTACTTC. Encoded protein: CASSLGRDLSYEQYF. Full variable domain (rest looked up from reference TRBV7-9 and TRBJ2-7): DTGVSQNPRHKITKRGQNVTFRCDPISEHNRLYWYRQTLGQGPEFLTYFQNEAQLEKSRLLSDRFSAERPKGSFSTLEIQRTEQGDSAMYLCASSLGRDLSYEQYFGPGTRLTVT.

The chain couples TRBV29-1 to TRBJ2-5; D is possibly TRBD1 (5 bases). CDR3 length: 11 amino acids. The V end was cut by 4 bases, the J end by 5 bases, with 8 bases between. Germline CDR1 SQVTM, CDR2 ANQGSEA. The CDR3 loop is CSVARVETQYF. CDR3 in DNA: TGCAGCGTTGCCAGGGTGGAGACCCAGTACTTC.

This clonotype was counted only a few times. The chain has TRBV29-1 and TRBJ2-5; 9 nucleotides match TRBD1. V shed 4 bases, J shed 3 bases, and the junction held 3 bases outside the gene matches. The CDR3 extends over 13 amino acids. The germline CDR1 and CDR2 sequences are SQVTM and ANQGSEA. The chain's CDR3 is CSVGQGGKETQYF. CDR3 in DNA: TGCAGCGTTGGACAGGGGGGAAAAGAGACCCAGTACTTC.